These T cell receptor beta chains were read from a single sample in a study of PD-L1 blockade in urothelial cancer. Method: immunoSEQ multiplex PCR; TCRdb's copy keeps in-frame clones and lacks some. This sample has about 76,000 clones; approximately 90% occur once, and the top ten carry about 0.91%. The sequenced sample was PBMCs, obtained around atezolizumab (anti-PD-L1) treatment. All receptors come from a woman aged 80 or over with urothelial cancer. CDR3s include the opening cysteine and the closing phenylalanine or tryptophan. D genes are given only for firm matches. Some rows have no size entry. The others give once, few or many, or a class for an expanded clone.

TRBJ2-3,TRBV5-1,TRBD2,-,TGCGCCAGCAGCTGGCAGCGGGGGGCGACCGATACGCAGTATTTT,CASSWQRGATDTQYF
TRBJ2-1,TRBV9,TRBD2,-,TGTGCCAGCAGCGAGGGACTAGCGGGAGGTACGTTCTTC,CASSEGLAGGTFF
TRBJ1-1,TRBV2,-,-,TGTGCCAGCAGTCTAATGGGGGGTGAAGCTTTCTTT,CASSLMGGEAFF
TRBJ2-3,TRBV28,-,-,TGTGCCAGCAGCCGAGGGTCGACAGATACGCAGTATTTT,CASSRGSTDTQYF
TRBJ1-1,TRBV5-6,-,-,TGTGCCAGCAGCTTGGGGCAGGGAATGAACACTGAAGCTTTCTTT,CASSLGQGMNTEAFF
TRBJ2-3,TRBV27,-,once,TGTGCCAGCAGTTATTCGCGGGGCGCAGATACGCAGTATTTT,CASSYSRGADTQYF
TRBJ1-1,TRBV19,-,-,TGTGCCAGTAGTATATGGGGGGGCGCGAGAACTGAAGCTTTCTTT,CASSIWGGARTEAFF
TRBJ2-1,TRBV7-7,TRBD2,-,TGTGCCAGCAGCTTAGGGGCGGGAGGGAGCTACAATGAGCAGTTCTTC,CASSLGAGGSYNEQFF
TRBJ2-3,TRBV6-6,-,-,TGTGCCAGCAGTCTTAGCGGCAGCACGCAGTATTTT,CASSLSGSTQYF
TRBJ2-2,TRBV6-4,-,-,TGTGCCAGCACGCAGGATCCGAACACCGGGGAGCTGTTTTTT,CASTQDPNTGELFF
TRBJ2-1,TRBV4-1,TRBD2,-,TGCGCCAGCAGCCGGGCCCTAGCGGGAGGTTCTAATGAGCAGTTCTTC,CASSRALAGGSNEQFF
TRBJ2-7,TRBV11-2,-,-,TGTGCCAGCAGCTCGGGACAAGGCCCCTACGAGCAGTACTTC,CASSSGQGPYEQYF
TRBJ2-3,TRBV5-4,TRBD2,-,TGTGCCAGCAGACCCGGACTAGCGGGAGATCCGGATACGCAGTATTTT,CASRPGLAGDPDTQYF
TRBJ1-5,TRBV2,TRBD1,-,TGTGCCAGCAGTAGGGACAGATATAGCAATCAGCCCCAGCATTTT,CASSRDRYSNQPQHF
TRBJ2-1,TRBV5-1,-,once,TGCGCCAGCAGCCTAACTAGCGGGACAGGGAATGAGCAGTTCTTC,CASSLTSGTGNEQFF
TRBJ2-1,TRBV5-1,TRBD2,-,TGCGCCAGCAGCTTGTGGGGCTTGGCGGGACTAAGCTCCTACAATGAGCAGTTCTTC,CASSLWGLAGLSSYNEQFF
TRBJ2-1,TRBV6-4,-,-,TGTGCCAGCAGTGACTCGAGAGCGGGTTCCTACAATGAGCAGTTCTTC,CASSDSRAGSYNEQFF
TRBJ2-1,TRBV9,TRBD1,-,TGTGCCAGCAGCGCAGATCGGGACAGGATCTTCTTC,CASSADRDRIFF
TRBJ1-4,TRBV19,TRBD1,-,TGTGCCAGTGCACAACAGGGGGCGAGGTCTAATGAAAAACTGTTTTTT,CASAQQGARSNEKLFF